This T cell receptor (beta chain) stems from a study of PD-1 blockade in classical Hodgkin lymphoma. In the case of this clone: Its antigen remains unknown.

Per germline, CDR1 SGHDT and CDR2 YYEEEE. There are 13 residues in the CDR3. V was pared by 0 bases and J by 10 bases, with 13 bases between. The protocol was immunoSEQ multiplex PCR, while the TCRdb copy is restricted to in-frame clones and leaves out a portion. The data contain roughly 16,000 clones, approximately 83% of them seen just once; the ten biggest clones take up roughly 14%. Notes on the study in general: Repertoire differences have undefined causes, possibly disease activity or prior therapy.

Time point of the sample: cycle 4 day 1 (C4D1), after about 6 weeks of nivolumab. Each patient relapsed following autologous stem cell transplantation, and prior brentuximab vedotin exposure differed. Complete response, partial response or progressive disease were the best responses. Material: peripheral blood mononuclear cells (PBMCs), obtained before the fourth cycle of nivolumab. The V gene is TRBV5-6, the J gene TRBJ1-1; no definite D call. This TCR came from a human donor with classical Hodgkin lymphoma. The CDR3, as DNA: TGTGCCAGCAGCTTGGACTTCGTGGACGGAGCTTTCTTT. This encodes CASSLDFVDGAFF.